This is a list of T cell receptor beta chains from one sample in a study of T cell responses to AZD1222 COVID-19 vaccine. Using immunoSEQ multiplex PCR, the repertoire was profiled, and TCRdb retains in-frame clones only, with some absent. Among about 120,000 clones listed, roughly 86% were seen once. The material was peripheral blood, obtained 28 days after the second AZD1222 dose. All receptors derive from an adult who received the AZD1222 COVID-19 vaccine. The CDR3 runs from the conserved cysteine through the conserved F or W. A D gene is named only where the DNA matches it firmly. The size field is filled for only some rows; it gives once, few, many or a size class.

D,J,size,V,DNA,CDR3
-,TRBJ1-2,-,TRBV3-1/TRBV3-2,TGTGCCAGCAGCCAAGGGTATAGCGATGGCTACACCTTC,CASSQGYSDGYTF
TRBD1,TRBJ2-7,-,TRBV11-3,TGTGCCAGCAGCCCGGGACAGGGGAAGCACGAGCAGTACTTC,CASSPGQGKHEQYF
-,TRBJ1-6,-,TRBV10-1,TGCGCTCATGACGGGAGACAGTTCCACGTGTGGGGAGTCAATTCACCCCTCCACTTT,CAHDGRQFHVWGVNSPLHF
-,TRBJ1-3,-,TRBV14,TGTGCCAGCAGCTGGAATTCTGGAAACACCATATATTTT,CASSWNSGNTIYF
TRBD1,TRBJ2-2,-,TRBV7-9,TGTGCCAGCAGCCCTCGAACCGGGGGGACAGGGGGCACCGGGGAGCTGTTTTTT,CASSPRTGGTGGTGELFF
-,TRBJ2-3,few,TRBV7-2,TGTGCCAGCAGCTTGGGGGGCCGGAGCTCAGATACGCAGTATTTT,CASSLGGRSSDTQYF
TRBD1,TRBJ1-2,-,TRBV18,TGTGCCAGCTCATCACAGGGGGCGGCGGGCTACACCTTC,CASSSQGAAGYTF
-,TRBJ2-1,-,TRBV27,TGTGCCAGCAGTTTAACACGCAGACGCAGTTGGGTCTCCTACAATGAGCAGTTCTTC,CASSLTRRRSWVSYNEQFF
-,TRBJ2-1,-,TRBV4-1,TGCGCCAGCAGCCAAGCGAGAGGATCCTCCTACAATGAGCAGTTCTTC,CASSQARGSSYNEQFF
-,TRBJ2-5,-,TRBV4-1,TGCGCCAGCAGCCAAGAGAGAGCGCTAGCTCGAAGACAAGAGACCCAGTACTTC,CASSQERALARRQETQYF
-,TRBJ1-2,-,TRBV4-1,TGCGCCAGCAGCCAAGACCAATTCCGGGGGCCTGGGGGCTACACCTTC,CASSQDQFRGPGGYTF
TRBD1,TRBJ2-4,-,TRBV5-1,TGCGCCAGCAGCTTGGACGGACAGGGGACGGAGTACTTC,CASSLDGQGTEYF
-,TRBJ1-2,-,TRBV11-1,TGTGCCAGCAGCCCCGGACAGAACTATGGCTACACCTTC,CASSPGQNYGYTF
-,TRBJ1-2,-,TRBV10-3,TGTGCCATCAGCGGGTCTAATTGGGGCTACACCTTC,CAISGSNWGYTF
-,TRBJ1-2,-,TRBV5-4,TGTGCCAGCAGCTTGCGGCGAGCTAACTATGGCTACACCTTC,CASSLRRANYGYTF
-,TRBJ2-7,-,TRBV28,TGTGCTACCGGGACAAGCTCCTACGAGCAGTACTTC,CATGTSSYEQYF
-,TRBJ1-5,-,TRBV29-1,TGCAGCGTTCGGGACAACTACAATCAGCCCCAGCATTTT,CSVRDNYNQPQHF
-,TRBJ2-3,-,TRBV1,TGCACCAGCAGCCAAGAGCGGGAGGATACGCAGTATTTT,CTSSQEREDTQYF
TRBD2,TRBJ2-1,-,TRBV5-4,TGTGCCAGCAGCTCCCCTAGCGGGAGTGAGGGGCAGTTCTTC,CASSSPSGSEGQFF
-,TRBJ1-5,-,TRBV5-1,TGCGCCAGCAGCTTGGCCGGTAATCAGCCCCAGCATTTT,CASSLAGNQPQHF
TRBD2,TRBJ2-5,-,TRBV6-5,TGTGCCAGCAGCAAGACTAGCTTCTTACGTGAGACCCAGTACTTC,CASSKTSFLRETQYF
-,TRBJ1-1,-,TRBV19,TGTGCCAGTAGTCGGGGGCCTTACACTGAAGCTTTCTTT,CASSRGPYTEAFF
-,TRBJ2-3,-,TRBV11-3,TGTGCCAGCAGCCCCAATGGTGGCACAGATACGCAGTATTTT,CASSPNGGTDTQYF
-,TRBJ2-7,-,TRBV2,TGTGCCAGCTCCCGAGGAGGGAGCTCCTACGAGCAGTACTTC,CASSRGGSSYEQYF
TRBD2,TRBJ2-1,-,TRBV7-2,TGTGCCAGCAGCGAACTAGCGGGAGGGCCCTCCTACAATGAGCAGTTCTTC,CASSELAGGPSYNEQFF
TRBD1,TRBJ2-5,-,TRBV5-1,TGCGCCAGCAGCTTGGGACAGGGGGCGCTCCTAGAGACCCAGTACTTC,CASSLGQGALLETQYF
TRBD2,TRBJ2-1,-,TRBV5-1,TGCGCCAGCAGGCGGGAGGGACCCTACAATGAGCAGTTCTTC,CASRREGPYNEQFF
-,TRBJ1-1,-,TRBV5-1,TGCGCCAGCAGCTTGTCCACAAGGCGGGTAGAAGCTTTCTTT,CASSLSTRRVEAFF
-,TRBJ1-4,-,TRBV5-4,TGTGCCAGCAGCCGTGGGACGGCTTATGAAAAACTGTTTTTT,CASSRGTAYEKLFF
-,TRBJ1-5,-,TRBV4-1,TGCGCCAGCAGCCAAAACAGGGTAGGCCAGCCCCAGCATTTT,CASSQNRVGQPQHF
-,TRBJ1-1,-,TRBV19,TGTGCCAGTACTCCCTCGGCGAACACTGAAGCTTTCTTT,CASTPSANTEAFF
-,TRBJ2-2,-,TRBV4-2,TGTGCCAGCAGCCCGACTGCCTCCTTCGGGGAGCTGTTTTTT,CASSPTASFGELFF
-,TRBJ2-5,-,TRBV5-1,TGCGCCAGCAATTGGGGCACTCAAGAGACCCAGTACTTC,CASNWGTQETQYF
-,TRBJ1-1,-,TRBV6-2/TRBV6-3,TGTGCCAGCAGTGAGGATTCGAACACTGAAGCTTTCTTT,CASSEDSNTEAFF
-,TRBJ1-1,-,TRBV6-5,TGTGCCAGCAGTTACCCCGGGACGGCGGACACTGAAGCTTTCTTT,CASSYPGTADTEAFF
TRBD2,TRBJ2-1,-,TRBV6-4,TGTGCCAGCAGTGATTATAGCGGGGGGGCCCGGGATGAGCAGTTCTTC,CASSDYSGGARDEQFF
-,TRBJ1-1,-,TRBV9,TGTGCCAGCAGCGTAGGGGCCCTCTCGTTTATGAACACTGAAGCTTTCTTT,CASSVGALSFMNTEAFF
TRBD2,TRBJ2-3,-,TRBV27,TGTGCCAGCAGAACCGGGACTAGCGCCCGTGAGCAGTATTTT,CASRTGTSAREQYF